The rows below give T cell receptor beta chains drawn from one sample of a study of T cell responses to AZD1222 COVID-19 vaccine. Assay used: immunoSEQ multiplex PCR; TCRdb lists only in-frame clones, some missing. The sample yields more than 95,000 clones, around 92% seen once. The material was peripheral blood, obtained on day 0 of AZD1222 vaccination. All receptors come from an adult in good health. Both conserved end residues are part of each CDR3. A D gene is named only where the DNA matches it firmly. Rows may omit the clone size; those that give it use once, few, many or a size class.

CDR3aa: CASSQVRGLDEQFF
CDR3nt: TGTGCCAGCAGCCAAGTCAGGGGGCTTGATGAGCAGTTCTTC
v_gene: TRBV6-6
j_gene: TRBJ2-1
abundance: once
d_gene: TRBD1

CDR3aa: CASKVRWNTEAFF
CDR3nt: TGTGCCAGCAAAGTACGGTGGAACACTGAAGCTTTCTTT
v_gene: TRBV6-5
j_gene: TRBJ1-1
abundance: .
d_gene: .

CDR3aa: CASSSPMRQGRNIQYF
CDR3nt: TGTGCCAGCAGTTCTCCCATGAGGCAGGGCCGGAACATTCAGTACTTC
v_gene: TRBV27
j_gene: TRBJ2-4
abundance: .
d_gene: .

CDR3aa: CASSLGQGVYEQYF
CDR3nt: TGTGCCAGCAGCCTGGGGCAGGGGGTTTACGAGCAGTACTTC
v_gene: TRBV7-9
j_gene: TRBJ2-7
abundance: .
d_gene: TRBD1

CDR3aa: CASSVDLYEQFF
CDR3nt: TGTGCCAGCAGCGTAGACTTATATGAGCAGTTCTTC
v_gene: TRBV7-9
j_gene: TRBJ2-1
abundance: .
d_gene: .

CDR3aa: CASTGLGGLNNEKLFF
CDR3nt: TGTGCCAGCACCGGCCTGGGGGGTTTAAATAATGAAAAACTGTTTTTT
v_gene: TRBV6-6
j_gene: TRBJ1-4
abundance: .
d_gene: .

CDR3aa: CASSNIRDTQYF
CDR3nt: TGTGCCAGCAGTAACATTAGAGATACGCAGTATTTT
v_gene: TRBV6-2/TRBV6-3
j_gene: TRBJ2-3
abundance: .
d_gene: .

CDR3aa: CASSFSSGMFNEQFF
CDR3nt: TGTGCCAGCAGCTTTTCATCCGGGATGTTCAATGAGCAGTTCTTC
v_gene: TRBV7-9
j_gene: TRBJ2-1
abundance: .
d_gene: .

CDR3aa: CASSLNTWASGAAGEQFF
CDR3nt: TGTGCCAGCAGTTTAAATACCTGGGCTAGCGGGGCCGCGGGCGAGCAGTTCTTC
v_gene: TRBV6-2/TRBV6-3
j_gene: TRBJ2-1
abundance: .
d_gene: TRBD2

CDR3aa: CASRPRQGINNEQFF
CDR3nt: TGTGCCAGCAGACCTAGACAGGGAATCAACAATGAGCAGTTCTTC
v_gene: TRBV6-4
j_gene: TRBJ2-1
abundance: .
d_gene: TRBD1

CDR3aa: CASSMEGDRGRNQPQHF
CDR3nt: TGTGCCAGTAGTATGGAGGGGGACAGGGGACGGAATCAGCCCCAGCATTTT
v_gene: TRBV19
j_gene: TRBJ1-5
abundance: .
d_gene: TRBD1

CDR3aa: CASSPSGGRPSYEQYF
CDR3nt: TGTGCCAGCTCACCATCGGGCGGGAGGCCTTCCTACGAGCAGTACTTC
v_gene: TRBV18
j_gene: TRBJ2-7
abundance: .
d_gene: TRBD2

CDR3aa: CASFAGVGFSEQYF
CDR3nt: TGTGCCAGCTTTGCGGGGGTCGGGTTCTCTGAGCAGTACTTC
v_gene: TRBV25-1
j_gene: TRBJ2-7
abundance: .
d_gene: TRBD2

CDR3aa: CASRVMSAGGDEQYF
CDR3nt: TGTGCCAGCAGAGTTATGAGTGCGGGGGGTGACGAGCAGTACTTC
v_gene: TRBV6-5
j_gene: TRBJ2-7
abundance: .
d_gene: TRBD2

CDR3aa: CAWSNGGRHTGELFF
CDR3nt: TGTGCCTGGAGTAACGGCGGGAGGCACACCGGGGAGCTGTTTTTT
v_gene: TRBV30
j_gene: TRBJ2-2
abundance: few
d_gene: TRBD2

CDR3aa: CASSTATGTHEQYF
CDR3nt: TGTGCCAGCAGCACAGCGACAGGGACCCACGAGCAGTACTTC
v_gene: TRBV7-3
j_gene: TRBJ2-7
abundance: .
d_gene: TRBD1

CDR3aa: CASSPKGLAGYNEQFF
CDR3nt: TGTGCCAGCAGCCCCAAGGGACTAGCGGGATACAATGAGCAGTTCTTC
v_gene: TRBV7-3
j_gene: TRBJ2-1
abundance: .
d_gene: TRBD2

CDR3aa: CASSFTDYNEQFF
CDR3nt: TGTGCCAGCAGTTTCACAGACTACAATGAGCAGTTCTTC
v_gene: TRBV6-1
j_gene: TRBJ2-1
abundance: .
d_gene: .

CDR3aa: CASSVGDTLSYEQYF
CDR3nt: TGTGCCAGCAGCGTAGGGGACACCCTCTCCTACGAGCAGTACTTC
v_gene: TRBV9
j_gene: TRBJ2-7
abundance: .
d_gene: .

CDR3aa: CASSLERLANNEQFF
CDR3nt: TGTGCCAGCAGCTTGGAGCGACTAGCGAATAATGAGCAGTTCTTC
v_gene: TRBV5-4
j_gene: TRBJ2-1
abundance: .
d_gene: TRBD2

CDR3aa: CASSYGTGAYGYTF
CDR3nt: TGTGCCAGCAGTTACGGGACAGGGGCCTATGGCTACACCTTC
v_gene: TRBV5-6
j_gene: TRBJ1-2
abundance: .
d_gene: TRBD1

CDR3aa: CASSVVSSRVQFF
CDR3nt: TGTGCCAGCAGCGTAGTGTCGAGTCGGGTGCAGTTCTTC
v_gene: TRBV9
j_gene: TRBJ2-1
abundance: once
d_gene: .

CDR3aa: CASSLTGTETYGYTF
CDR3nt: TGTGCCAGCAGTTTGACCGGGACCGAGACCTATGGCTACACCTTC
v_gene: TRBV28
j_gene: TRBJ1-2
abundance: .
d_gene: .

CDR3aa: CASRQRAKDTQYF
CDR3nt: TGTGCCAGCCGCCAGAGGGCGAAGGATACGCAGTATTTT
v_gene: TRBV12-3/TRBV12-4
j_gene: TRBJ2-3
abundance: .
d_gene: .

CDR3aa: CASSEAGAFF
CDR3nt: TGTGCCAGCAGTGAAGCAGGAGCTTTCTTT
v_gene: TRBV6-1
j_gene: TRBJ1-1
abundance: .
d_gene: .

CDR3aa: CASSFPSGMSYEQYF
CDR3nt: TGTGCCAGCAGTTTCCCCAGCGGGATGTCCTACGAGCAGTACTTC
v_gene: TRBV28
j_gene: TRBJ2-7
abundance: .
d_gene: TRBD2

CDR3aa: CASSTAGTSGTYEQYF
CDR3nt: TGTGCCAGCAGCACGGCCGGGACTAGCGGTACTTACGAGCAGTACTTC
v_gene: TRBV21-1
j_gene: TRBJ2-7
abundance: .
d_gene: .

CDR3aa: CASSIEVLQETQYF
CDR3nt: TGTGCCAGTAGTATAGAGGTTTTGCAAGAGACCCAGTACTTC
v_gene: TRBV19
j_gene: TRBJ2-5
abundance: .
d_gene: .

CDR3aa: CARKVQGAKNIQYF
CDR3nt: TGTGCCAGGAAGGTACAGGGGGCCAAAAACATTCAGTACTTC
v_gene: TRBV21-1
j_gene: TRBJ2-4
abundance: .
d_gene: .

CDR3aa: CASRKTGGENLSEKLFF
CDR3nt: TGTGCCAGCAGAAAGACAGGGGGCGAGAATTTATCCGAAAAACTGTTTTTT
v_gene: TRBV28
j_gene: TRBJ1-4
abundance: .
d_gene: TRBD1

CDR3aa: CATSNQGWGQGYYNEQFF
CDR3nt: TGTGCCACCAGCAACCAAGGCTGGGGGCAGGGATACTACAATGAGCAGTTCTTC
v_gene: TRBV15
j_gene: TRBJ2-1
abundance: .
d_gene: .

CDR3aa: CASSLATSPDTQYF
CDR3nt: TGTGCCAGCAGCTTGGCGACATCCCCAGATACGCAGTATTTT
v_gene: TRBV5-4
j_gene: TRBJ2-3
abundance: .
d_gene: .

CDR3aa: CASSLASAGGYTQYF
CDR3nt: TGTGCCAGCAGCTTAGCCTCGGCGGGCGGGTATACGCAGTATTTT
v_gene: TRBV7-8
j_gene: TRBJ2-3
abundance: .
d_gene: .

CDR3aa: CASSEGLGLASTDTQYF
CDR3nt: TGTGCCAGCAGTGAGGGGTTGGGGCTAGCGAGCACAGATACGCAGTATTTT
v_gene: TRBV2
j_gene: TRBJ2-3
abundance: .
d_gene: .

CDR3aa: CASSTLRGASGGYNEQFF
CDR3nt: TGTGCCAGCAGTACCCTCCGGGGGGCTAGCGGGGGGTACAATGAGCAGTTCTTC
v_gene: TRBV27
j_gene: TRBJ2-1
abundance: .
d_gene: TRBD2

CDR3aa: CASSASTGPPNSPLHF
CDR3nt: TGCGCCAGCAGCGCATCGACAGGTCCTCCCAATTCACCCCTCCACTTT
v_gene: TRBV5-1
j_gene: TRBJ1-6
abundance: .
d_gene: .

CDR3aa: CASRKLAGSGYEQYF
CDR3nt: TGTGCCAGCAGGAAACTAGCGGGGAGCGGCTACGAGCAGTACTTC
v_gene: TRBV6-5
j_gene: TRBJ2-7
abundance: .
d_gene: TRBD2

CDR3aa: CASRAQGGYGYTF
CDR3nt: TGTGCCAGTAGGGCCCAGGGTGGCTATGGCTACACCTTC
v_gene: TRBV19
j_gene: TRBJ1-2
abundance: .
d_gene: .

CDR3aa: CASSQDGLAGGNEQFF
CDR3nt: TGTGCCAGCAGCCAAGATGGCCTAGCGGGCGGCAATGAGCAGTTCTTC
v_gene: TRBV3-1/TRBV3-2
j_gene: TRBJ2-1
abundance: .
d_gene: TRBD2

CDR3aa: CATSSAPIRGYTF
CDR3nt: TGTGCCACCAGCAGCGCACCCATCAGGGGTTACACCTTC
v_gene: TRBV15
j_gene: TRBJ1-2
abundance: .
d_gene: .

CDR3aa: CATEGSRQGLTEAFF
CDR3nt: TGTGCCACCGAGGGCTCGAGACAGGGGTTAACTGAAGCTTTCTTT
v_gene: TRBV19
j_gene: TRBJ1-1
abundance: .
d_gene: TRBD1

CDR3aa: CASRALGGNYYGYTF
CDR3nt: TGTGCCAGCAGAGCCCTGGGGGGGAACTACTATGGCTACACCTTC
v_gene: TRBV2
j_gene: TRBJ1-2
abundance: .
d_gene: .

CDR3aa: CAVTSGALHF
CDR3nt: TGTGCCGTAACGAGTGGGGCCCTCCACTTT
v_gene: TRBV30
j_gene: TRBJ1-6
abundance: .
d_gene: .

CDR3aa: CASSLGPRTTDTQYF
CDR3nt: TGTGCCAGCAGTTTGGGGCCGAGGACCACAGATACGCAGTATTTT
v_gene: TRBV28
j_gene: TRBJ2-3
abundance: .
d_gene: .

CDR3aa: CASSQTKGGPMNTEAFF
CDR3nt: TGTGCCAGCAGCCAAACCAAAGGGGGCCCCATGAACACTGAAGCTTTCTTT
v_gene: TRBV3-1/TRBV3-2
j_gene: TRBJ1-1
abundance: .
d_gene: TRBD1

CDR3aa: CASSQDNGPTYEQYF
CDR3nt: TGTGCCAGCAGCCAAGACAACGGGCCCACCTACGAGCAGTACTTC
v_gene: TRBV4-2
j_gene: TRBJ2-7
abundance: .
d_gene: .